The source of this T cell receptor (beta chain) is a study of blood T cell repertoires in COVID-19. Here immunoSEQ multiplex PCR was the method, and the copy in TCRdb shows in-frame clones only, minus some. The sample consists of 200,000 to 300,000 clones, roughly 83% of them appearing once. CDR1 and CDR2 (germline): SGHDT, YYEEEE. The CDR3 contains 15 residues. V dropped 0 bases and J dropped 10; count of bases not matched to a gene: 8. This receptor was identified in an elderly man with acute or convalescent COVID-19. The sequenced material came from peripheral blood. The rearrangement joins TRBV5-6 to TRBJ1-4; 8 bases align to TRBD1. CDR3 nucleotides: TGTGCCAGCAGCTTGGCCGGGACAGGTGACGGAAAACTGTTTTTT. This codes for CASSLAGTGDGKLFF.